The rows below give T cell receptor beta chains drawn from one sample of a study of blood T cells in healthy people across ages. TCRdb re-called the 5' RACE reads with MiXCR, one entry per CDR3 protein. The repertoire holds 800,000 to 900,000 distinct CDR3 sequences, with about 59% as singletons. The sequenced sample was blood. These receptor sequences come from a man aged 25-45 years in good health. The CDR3 runs from the conserved cysteine through the conserved F or W. D genes are given only for firm matches. For some rows the clone size is stated as once, few or many, or as a class when expanded; others skip it.

TRBV7-2	-	TRBJ2-3	-	CASGWPGTDTQYF	TGTGCCAGCGGCTGGCCGGGCACAGATACGCAGTATTTT
TRBV7-2	-	TRBJ2-7	TRBD2	CASSLIAGVYEQYF	TGTGCCAGCAGCCTAATAGCGGGGGTCTACGAGCAGTACTTC
TRBV5-1	-	TRBJ2-4	-	CASSLDTGQYF	TGCGCCAGCTCTTTAGATACGGGGCAGTACTTC
TRBV29-1	-	TRBJ2-1	TRBD2	CSSAGTRDFNEQFF	TGCAGCTCGGCCGGGACTAGAGACTTCAATGAGCAGTTCTTC
TRBV29-1	-	TRBJ2-1	-	CSVGTNTGYNEQFF	TGCAGCGTTGGGACAAATACGGGTTACAATGAGCAGTTCTTC
TRBV9	-	TRBJ2-6	-	CASSVAGGTGANVLTF	TGTGCCAGCAGCGTAGCCGGCGGGACTGGGGCCAACGTCCTGACTTTC
TRBV6-5	-	TRBJ2-4	TRBD2	CASSSQGVRLAENIQYF	TGTGCCAGCAGTTCGCAGGGAGTTAGACTAGCGGAAAACATTCAGTACTTC
TRBV6-2/TRBV6-3	-	TRBJ2-3	-	CASSYSNAVDTQYF	TGTGCCAGCAGTTACTCGAATGCGGTAGATACGCAGTATTTT
TRBV6-2/TRBV6-3	-	TRBJ2-1	-	CVSNYGGLSYNEQFF	TGTGTCAGCAACTACGGGGGCCTCTCCTACAATGAGCAGTTCTTC
TRBV7-2	few	TRBJ1-2	TRBD1	CASSLGQADYGYTF	TGTGCCAGCAGCTTGGGACAGGCGGACTATGGCTACACCTTC
TRBV4-3	-	TRBJ2-1	TRBD2	CASSQEFPSGGARNEQFF	TGCGCCAGCAGCCAGGAGTTCCCTAGCGGGGGGGCGCGCAATGAGCAGTTCTTC
TRBV9	-	TRBJ2-1	TRBD1	CASSQQGNHNEQFF	TGTGCCAGCAGCCAACAGGGGAACCACAATGAGCAGTTCTTC
TRBV9	-	TRBJ2-1	-	CASSVAWTQGEQFF	TGTGCCAGCAGCGTAGCATGGACACAGGGTGAGCAGTTCTTC
TRBV15	-	TRBJ1-2	TRBD1	CATSTSTGQGSGYTF	TGTGCCACCAGCACATCTACGGGACAGGGTTCTGGCTACACCTTC
TRBV9	-	TRBJ2-1	-	CASSARDGNNEQFF	TGTGCCAGCAGCGCCCGGGACGGGAACAATGAGCAGTTCTTC
TRBV24-1	-	TRBJ2-7	TRBD2	CATSEAGTIDEQYF	TGTGCCACCAGTGAAGCCGGGACTATCGACGAGCAGTACTTC
TRBV11-2	-	TRBJ2-7	-	CASSSTTGTLYYEQYF	TGTGCCAGCAGCTCGACGACAGGAACACTTTACTACGAGCAGTACTTC
TRBV2	-	TRBJ1-1	-	CASRTGTNTEAFF	TGTGCCAGCAGAACAGGGACCAACACTGAAGCTTTCTTT
TRBV3-1	-	TRBJ1-1	-	CASSQTSGGDTEAFF	TGTGCCAGCAGCCAAACGAGTGGGGGGGACACTGAAGCTTTCTTT
TRBV27	-	TRBJ2-1	TRBD2	CASSFIGPQRGSSEQFF	TGTGCCAGCAGTTTCATAGGCCCCCAGCGGGGGTCGTCTGAGCAGTTCTTC
TRBV10-3	-	TRBJ2-5	-	CATSQVGGETQYF	TGTGCCACCTCCCAGGTGGGGGGAGAGACCCAGTACTTC
TRBV13	few	TRBJ1-1	TRBD1	CASSLGQGYVDTEAFF	TGTGCCAGCAGCCTAGGACAGGGTTATGTCGACACTGAAGCTTTCTTT
TRBV4-3	-	TRBJ2-5	-	CASSQAATSRSLQETQYF	TGCGCCAGCAGCCAAGCTGCGACTTCCAGGTCATTACAAGAGACCCAGTACTTC
TRBV14	-	TRBJ1-2	-	CASSQQHGIGGYTF	TGTGCCAGCAGCCAGCAGCACGGGATTGGTGGCTACACCTTC
TRBV6-1	few	TRBJ1-1	TRBD1	CASSQTGVKNPNTEAFF	TGTGCCAGCAGCCAGACAGGGGTGAAAAACCCGAACACTGAAGCTTTCTTT
TRBV27	once	TRBJ2-3	TRBD2	CASSLSTSAEDTQYF	TGTGCCAGCAGTTTATCGACTAGCGCCGAAGATACGCAGTATTTT
TRBV11-2	-	TRBJ2-5	TRBD2	CASRRAGPQETQYF	TGTGCCAGCAGACGAGCGGGGCCCCAAGAGACCCAGTACTTC
TRBV7-2	-	TRBJ2-1	TRBD1	CASSWEQGRDEQFF	TGTGCCAGCAGCTGGGAACAGGGGCGGGATGAGCAGTTCTTC
TRBV20-1	-	TRBJ2-7	-	CSAQNLSYEQYF	TGCAGTGCCCAGAACCTGTCCTACGAGCAGTACTTC
TRBV29-1	-	TRBJ2-5	TRBD1	CSVTTGTGIGETQYF	TGCAGCGTTACGACCGGGACAGGGATTGGCGAGACCCAGTACTTC
TRBV7-9	few	TRBJ2-7	-	CASSRGLNAYEQYF	TGTGCCAGCAGCCGAGGGCTGAACGCCTACGAGCAGTACTTC
TRBV5-1	-	TRBJ2-1	-	CASGVTGSYNEQFF	TGCGCCAGCGGGGTGACAGGCTCCTACAATGAGCAGTTCTTC
TRBV6-2/TRBV6-3	-	TRBJ2-5	TRBD1	CASSDTGGRETQYF	TGTGCCAGCAGTGATACAGGGGGACGAGAGACCCAGTACTTC
TRBV29-1	few	TRBJ2-1	-	CSVEEQSWSYNEQFF	TGCAGCGTTGAAGAGCAGAGTTGGTCCTACAATGAGCAGTTCTTC
TRBV28	-	TRBJ2-7	TRBD2	CASSFETSGGAYNEQYF	TGTGCCAGCAGTTTTGAGACTAGCGGGGGGGCCTACAATGAGCAGTACTTC
TRBV18	-	TRBJ2-7	-	CASSSSHFYEQYF	TGTGCCAGCTCCTCCAGCCACTTCTACGAGCAGTACTTC
TRBV7-2	-	TRBJ2-4	TRBD1	CASSSVAGGLAKNIQYF	TGTGCCAGCAGCTCAGTAGCAGGGGGATTAGCCAAAAACATTCAGTACTTC
TRBV28	-	TRBJ2-5	-	CASRNWDQETQYF	TGTGCCAGCAGGAACTGGGACCAAGAGACCCAGTACTTC
TRBV20-1	-	TRBJ2-7	-	CSAGLPYEQYF	TGCAGTGCAGGACTACCCTACGAGCAGTACTTC
TRBV7-9	-	TRBJ1-6	-	CASSPPSRGNSPLHF	TGTGCCAGCAGCCCCCCATCGCGGGGGAATTCACCCCTCCACTTT
TRBV20-1	many	TRBJ1-1	-	CSAKTGSSSTEAFF	TGCAGTGCTAAGACAGGCTCCAGTAGCACTGAAGCTTTCTTT
TRBV19	-	TRBJ2-7	TRBD2	CASTQGGSEQYF	TGTGCCAGCACCCAGGGAGGGAGCGAGCAGTACTTC
TRBV20-1	-	TRBJ1-2	-	CSAALRDGIYGYTF	TGCAGTGCCGCCCTCCGGGACGGGATCTATGGCTACACCTTC
TRBV4-3	few	TRBJ2-3	-	CASSRIGTPIGTDTQYF	TGCGCCAGCAGCCGGATCGGCACTCCCATAGGCACAGATACGCAGTATTTT
TRBV20-1	-	TRBJ2-2	TRBD2	CSASKPGLAGTGELFF	TGCAGTGCTAGTAAACCGGGACTAGCGGGAACCGGGGAGCTGTTTTTT
TRBV10-3	-	TRBJ2-7	-	CAISAYRGTAPYEQYF	TGTGCCATCAGCGCCTACCGCGGGACTGCTCCCTACGAGCAGTACTTC
TRBV11-2	-	TRBJ2-3	TRBD2	CASSELRGVVGTQYF	TGTGCCAGCAGCGAGCTTCGGGGGGTAGTAGGTACGCAGTATTTT
TRBV2	-	TRBJ2-7	TRBD1	CASSDHTGTGGYEQYF	TGTGCCAGCAGTGACCACACCGGGACAGGGGGCTACGAGCAGTACTTC
TRBV28	-	TRBJ2-6	-	CGSRGSGANVLTF	TGTGGGTCCCGGGGCTCTGGGGCCAACGTCCTGACTTTC
TRBV7-2	few	TRBJ2-2	-	CASSPLAHGELFF	TGTGCCAGCAGCCCTCTAGCGCACGGGGAGCTGTTTTTT
TRBV28	-	TRBJ2-7	TRBD1	CATQTGQRYEQYF	TGTGCCACTCAGACAGGGCAAAGGTACGAGCAGTACTTC
TRBV4-3	-	TRBJ1-2	-	CASSQDYPRQASYYGYTF	TGCGCCAGCAGCCAAGATTATCCCAGGCAGGCGAGTTACTATGGCTACACCTTC
TRBV3-1	-	TRBJ2-2	-	CASGRGANTGELFF	TGTGCCAGCGGTCGGGGCGCGAACACCGGGGAGCTGTTTTTT
TRBV6-5	-	TRBJ2-5	TRBD2	CASSYVAGGTEETQYF	TGTGCCAGCAGTTATGTAGCGGGGGGCACCGAAGAGACCCAGTACTTC
TRBV28	few	TRBJ1-6	-	CASSPEGSSYNSPLHF	TGTGCCAGCAGCCCGGAGGGCAGCTCCTATAATTCACCCCTCCACTTT
TRBV29-1	once	TRBJ2-2	TRBD1	CSVAGGTGELFF	TGCAGCGTTGCAGGGGGCACCGGGGAGCTGTTTTTT
TRBV29-1	few	TRBJ2-5	-	CSVEAPPGGETQYF	TGCAGCGTTGAAGCCCCTCCCGGGGGAGAGACCCAGTACTTC
TRBV29-1	-	TRBJ2-1	-	CSVEVTGREVNEQFF	TGCAGCGTTGAAGTCACAGGAAGGGAGGTCAATGAGCAGTTCTTC
TRBV6-6	-	TRBJ2-7	-	CASNSQRAREQYF	TGTGCCAGCAACTCACAGCGGGCCCGCGAGCAGTACTTC